Shown below are 18 T cell receptor beta chains from a single sample sequenced in a study of blood T cell repertoires in COVID-19. Produced via immunoSEQ multiplex PCR; TCRdb's table is partial and in-frame only. The repertoire includes 34,000 or so clones, 90% of them detected once, and about 39% sits in the top ten. Sequences were obtained from peripheral blood. The receptors come from a man aged 55 to 70 with active or convalescent COVID-19.

This clone was seen a handful of times. The rearrangement uses TRBV6-1 and TRBJ2-1, with TRBD2 as a possible D gene (6 bases). V dropped 2 bases and J dropped 9 bases, with 17 bases sitting between them. Germline CDR1 and CDR2: MNHNS and SASEGT. This CDR3 has 15 amino acids. The CDR3 DNA sequence: TGTGCCAGCAGTGAAATAGGGACTCTAAATGGTGAGCAGTTCTTC. This translates into CASSEIGTLNGEQFF.

The chain has TRBV7-9 and TRBJ1-2, with TRBD1 matching 7 bases. In germline, CDR1 is SEHNR, CDR2 FQNEAQ (reference sequence). With V trimmed by 3 bases and J by 7 bases, 11 bases remained unmatched. The CDR3 loop spans 15 amino acids. CDR3 residues: CASSFGDRSQTGYTF. DNA of the CDR3: TGTGCCAGCAGCTTTGGGGACAGATCTCAAACTGGCTACACCTTC.

This rearrangement joins TRBV7-9 to TRBJ2-7; D remains unclear. This CDR3 contains 14 residues. In germline, CDR1 is SEHNR, CDR2 FQNEAQ (reference sequence). With 5 bases removed from V and 0 bases from J, the gap between germline ends came to 11 bases. This CDR3 is CASSPRSSSYEQYF. The DNA for the CDR3 is TGTGCCAGCAGCCCAAGATCGAGCTCCTACGAGCAGTACTTC.

The J gene is TRBJ1-1, the V gene TRBV19; 11 bases align to TRBD1. The V gene's germline CDR1 is LNHDA and CDR2 SQIVND (reference sequence). The CDR3 contains 14 residues. With 2 bases clipped from V and 10 bases from J, the junction kept 6 bases outside the gene matches. The CDR3 reads CASSIMGQGEGAFF. In nucleotides, the CDR3 is TGTGCCAGTAGTATAATGGGACAGGGGGAAGGAGCTTTCTTT.

This chain links TRBV5-1 with TRBJ2-7, with TRBD2 as a possible D gene (5 bases). The CDR3 runs to 15 residues. Germline-derived CDR1 and CDR2 are SGHRS and YFSETQ. The germline V and J ends were trimmed by 2 bases and 2 bases, with 14 bases remaining between them. In DNA, the CDR3 is TGCGCCAGCAGCTTCAGTATGTCGGGGACCTACGAGCAGTACTTC. Translation gives CASSFSMSGTYEQYF.

The chain combines TRBV9 with TRBJ1-2, with a weak D call TRBD1 (5 bases). This CDR3 has 14 residues. The germline V gene encodes CDR1 SGDLS and CDR2 YYNGEE. The V gene lost 2 bases and the J gene lost 2 bases, with 10 bases spanning the gap. CDR3 bases: TGTGCCAGCAGCGTGACGACAGTCAACTATGGCTACACCTTC. Residues: CASSVTTVNYGYTF.

This chain joins TRBV4-3 and TRBJ1-5; D not certain. The germline V gene encodes CDR1 LGHNA and CDR2 YSLEER. The CDR3 has 16 residues. V lost 0 bases, J lost 0 bases, and 9 bases lay in between. In DNA, the CDR3 is TGCGCCAGCAGCCAAGATTCAGGCATTAGCAATCAGCCCCAGCATTTT. Translation: CASSQDSGISNQPQHF.

This chain links TRBV6-6 with TRBJ2-7, with a tentative D call TRBD2 (5 bases). The ends were cut back, 6 bases at V and 0 bases at J, with 15 bases in the middle. The length of the CDR3 is 15 residues. Germline lookup yields CDR1 MNHNY and CDR2 SVGAGI (reference sequence). Here the CDR3 DNA reads TGTGCCAGCAGCTATCTGGCGGGTACCTCCTACGAGCAGTACTTC. This encodes CASSYLAGTSYEQYF.

This rearrangement joins TRBV10-3 to TRBJ2-2; a possible D gene is TRBD1 (5 bases). Germline V gene lookup returns CDR1 ENHRY and CDR2 SYGVKD. Trimming removed 1 base at V and 9 bases at J, with 12 bases between. CDR3 length: 14 residues. CDR3 sequence (DNA): TGTGCCATCAGTGAGTGGGCTAACAGGAGGGAGCTGTTTTTT. Protein product: CAISEWANRRELFF.

The chain joins TRBV7-6 to TRBJ2-1, with D possibly matching TRBD1 (6 bases). Germline V CDR1 and CDR2: SGHVS, FNYEAQ. The CDR3 has 18 residues. Deletions cut 4 bases from V and 0 bases from J, with 19 bases between. The CDR3, as DNA: TGTGCCAGCAGCTACCAAACAGGGTGGGGTTTCTCCTACAATGAGCAGTTCTTC. It specifies CASSYQTGWGFSYNEQFF.

The V and J genes are TRBV14 and TRBJ2-7, with a weak D call TRBD2 (6 bases). CDR1 is SGHDN, CDR2 FVKESK, per germline. The CDR3 consists of 17 residues. V shed 1 base and J shed 1 base, with 17 bases lying between them. The CDR3 reads CASSQAPPGALSYEQYF. The CDR3 DNA reads as TGTGCCAGCAGCCAAGCACCCCCGGGAGCGTTATCCTACGAGCAGTACTTC.

The chain links TRBV4-3 to TRBJ2-4; no definite D call. The CDR3 is 16 amino acids. CDR1 is LGHNA, CDR2 YSLEER, per germline. V gave up 0 bases and J gave up 3 bases, with 12 bases separating them. The CDR3 nucleotides are TGCGCCAGCAGCCAAGATAGAGTCCGAGTCAAAAACATTCAGTACTTC. Translation gives CASSQDRVRVKNIQYF.

CDR3 nucleotides: TGTGCCAGCAGCTACTCATCCCTCTCCTACAATGAGCAGTTCTTC. This codes for CASSYSSLSYNEQFF. J is TRBJ2-1 and V is TRBV7-2; D remains ambiguous. The CDR3 has 15 residues. V was trimmed by 4 bases and J by 0 bases, leaving 10 bases between them. The germline V gene encodes CDR1 SGHTA and CDR2 FQGNSA.

This chain links TRBV30 with TRBJ1-1; 8 bases fit TRBD1. Germline loops: CDR1 GTSNPN, CDR2 SVGIG (reference sequence). After removal of 4 bases from V and 1 base from J, the junction contained 5 bases not matched to a gene. The CDR3 extends over 14 amino acids. The CDR3 coding sequence is TGTGCCTGGATCCCTGACAGGGGGAACACTGAAGCTTTCTTT. Encoded protein: CAWIPDRGNTEAFF. The full variable domain, with the rest looked up from reference TRBV30 and TRBJ1-1, is SQTIHQWPATLVQPVGSPLSLECTVEGTSNPNLYWYRQAAGRGLQLLFYSVGIGQISSEVPQNLSASRPQDRQFILSSKKLLLSDSGFYLCAWIPDRGNTEAFFGQGTRLTVV.

This clone appeared a single time. This sequence joins TRBV6-6 and TRBJ2-7; 7 nucleotides agree with TRBD1. V trimming: 5 bases; J trimming: 3 bases; junction bases outside the gene matches: 4. Germline V gene sequence: CDR1 MNHNY, CDR2 SVGAGI (reference sequence). The CDR3 is 13 amino acids. CDR3 loop: CASSHRDSYEQYF. The CDR3 nucleotides read TGTGCCAGCAGTCACCGGGACAGCTACGAGCAGTACTTC.

The chain uses TRBV28 and TRBJ1-3; D remains unclear. Trimming stripped 5 bases from V and 3 bases from J, with 8 bases between. The CDR3 is 13 amino acids. The germline gives CDR1 MDHEN, CDR2 SYDVKM. CDR3: CASSTIIGNTIYF. CDR3 coding DNA: TGTGCCAGCAGTACAATCATTGGAAACACCATATATTTT. Based on the CDR3 plus reference TRBV28 and TRBJ1-3, the full variable domain is DVKVTQSSRYLVKRTGEKVFLECVQDMDHENMFWYRQDPGLGLRLIYFSYDVKMKEKGDIPEGYSVSREKKERFSLILESASTNQTSMYLCASSTIIGNTIYFGEGSWLTVV.

This clone turned up a few times. J is TRBJ2-2 and V is TRBV28; TRBD2 matches 10 bases. CDR1 and CDR2 (germline): MDHEN, SYDVKM. Trimming cost V 2 bases and J 2 bases; bases outside gene matches: 2. This CDR3 spans 16 amino acids. CDR3 loop: CASSLGLAVNTGELFF. The CDR3 DNA is TGTGCCAGCAGTTTAGGACTAGCGGTAAACACCGGGGAGCTGTTTTTT.

J is TRBJ1-1 and V is TRBV6-5; D is unresolved. With 6 bases removed from V and 5 bases from J, the gap between germline ends came to 16 bases. CDR1 and CDR2 from the germline V gene are MNHEY and SVGAGI. CDR3 length: 14 amino acids. DNA of the CDR3: TGTGCCAGCAGCCCGGGTATGTTAGGTACTGAAGCTTTCTTT. Its translation: CASSPGMLGTEAFF.